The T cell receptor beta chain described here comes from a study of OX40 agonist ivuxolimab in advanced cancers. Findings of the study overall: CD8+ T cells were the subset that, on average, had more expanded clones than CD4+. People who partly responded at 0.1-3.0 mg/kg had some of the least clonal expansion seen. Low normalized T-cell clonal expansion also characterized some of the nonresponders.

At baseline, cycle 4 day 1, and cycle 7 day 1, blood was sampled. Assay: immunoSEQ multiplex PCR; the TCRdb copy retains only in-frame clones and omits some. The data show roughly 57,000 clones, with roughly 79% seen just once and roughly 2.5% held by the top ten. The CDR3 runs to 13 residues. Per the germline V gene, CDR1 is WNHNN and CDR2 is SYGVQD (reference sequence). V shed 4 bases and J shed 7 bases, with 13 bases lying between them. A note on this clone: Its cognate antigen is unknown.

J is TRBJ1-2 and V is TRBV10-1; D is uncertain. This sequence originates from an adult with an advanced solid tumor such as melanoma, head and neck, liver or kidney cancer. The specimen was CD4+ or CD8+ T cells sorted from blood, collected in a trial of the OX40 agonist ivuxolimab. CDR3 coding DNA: TGCGCCAGCAGTGGCAATTTATACGGTGGCTACACCTTC. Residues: CASSGNLYGGYTF.